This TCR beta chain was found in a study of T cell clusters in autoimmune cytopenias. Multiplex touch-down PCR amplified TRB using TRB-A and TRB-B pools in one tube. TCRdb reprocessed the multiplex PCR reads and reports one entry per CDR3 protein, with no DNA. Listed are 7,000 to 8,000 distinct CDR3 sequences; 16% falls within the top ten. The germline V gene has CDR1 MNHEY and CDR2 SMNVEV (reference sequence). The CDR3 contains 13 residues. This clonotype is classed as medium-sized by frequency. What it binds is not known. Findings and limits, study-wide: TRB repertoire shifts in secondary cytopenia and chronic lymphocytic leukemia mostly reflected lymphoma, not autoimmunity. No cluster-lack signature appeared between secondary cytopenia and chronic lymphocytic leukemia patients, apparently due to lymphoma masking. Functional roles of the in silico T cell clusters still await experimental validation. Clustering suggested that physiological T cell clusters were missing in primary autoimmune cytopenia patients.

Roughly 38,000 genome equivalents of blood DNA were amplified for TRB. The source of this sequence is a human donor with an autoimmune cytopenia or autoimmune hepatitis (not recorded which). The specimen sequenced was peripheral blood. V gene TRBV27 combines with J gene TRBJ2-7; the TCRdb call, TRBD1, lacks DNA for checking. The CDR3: CASSLGGRVEQYF.